The 24 T cell receptor beta chains in this list originate from one sample, sequenced in a study of shared clonotypes between healthy human individuals. This table comes from immunoSEQ multiplex PCR, and its TCRdb copy is limited to in-frame clones, with some not included. The repertoire includes fewer than 1.4 million clones, 75% to 80% of them detected once, and 0.61% sits in the top ten. Material for sequencing was memory CD4+ T cells from PBMCs. Subset meaning: CD45RA-negative fraction. Receptors originate from a man in his late teens or twenties in good health. Some clones in this sample may be carry-over from other donors' samples.

J is TRBJ2-7 and V is TRBV7-9, with D possibly being TRBD1 or TRBD2 (7 bases each). The CDR3 sequence is 15 residues long. Germline-derived CDR1 and CDR2 are SEHNR and FQNEAQ (reference sequence). Trimming took off 5 bases at V and 5 bases at J, with 19 bases between the two ends. The DNA for the CDR3 is TGTGCCAGCAGCCGGACCAGGGGGGCGGGAGACGAGCAGTACTTC. It is translated as CASSRTRGAGDEQYF.

A remark on this clone: Here the CDR3 omits its conserved ending phenylalanine or tryptophan, so a read error is the likely source. The limits of the CDR3 on the DNA are not certain, so only TCRdb's listed CDR3 is given. V gene TRBV28 combines with J gene TRBJ2-7; the tabulated D call, TRBD2, remains unverified against the DNA. The CDR3 numbers 8 amino acids, ends counted. Germline values: CDR1 MDHEN, CDR2 SYDVKM. This chain's CDR3 is CASSFAAR.

Concerning this clone itself: A much larger clonotype is one base distant, so this may be a read error. DNA of the CDR3: TGCGCCAGCAGCCAAGAGGGGCTGGCCCCCTATGGCTACACCTTC. Translated: CASSQEGLAPYGYTF. The chain is built from TRBV4-1 and TRBJ1-2, with D tentatively TRBD1 (5 bases). V was pared by 0 bases and J by 4 bases, with 12 bases between. Germline V lookup: CDR1 MGHRA, CDR2 YSYEKL. The CDR3 is made up of 15 amino acids.

As regards this clone: This same CDR3 is encoded by further DNA sequences in the sample. The V call is TRBV5-1, the J call TRBJ2-5; D assignment may be TRBD1 or TRBD2 (5 bases each). The CDR3 consists of 13 residues. V dropped 1 base and J dropped 4 bases, with 8 bases sitting between them. Germline CDR1 SGHRS, CDR2 YFSETQ. This CDR3 reads CASSLRGRETQYF. The CDR3 nucleotides read TGCGCCAGCAGCTTGAGGGGACGAGAGACCCAGTACTTC.

Note on this clone: It is likely a read error: a sequence one base away is far more abundant. The V and J genes are TRBV5-8 and TRBJ1-2; D unclear. Germline V gene lookup returns CDR1 SGHTS and CDR2 YDEGEE. Trimming took off 0 bases at V and 6 bases at J, with 9 bases between the two ends. The CDR3 runs 13 residues. The chain's CDR3 is CASSLAQDDGYTF. CDR3 bases: TGTGCCAGCAGCTTGGCGCAGGACGATGGCTACACCTTC.

About this clone itself: A much larger clone is a single base away; this may be a read error. The V and J genes are TRBV5-8 and TRBJ2-6; D ambiguous. CDR1 is SGHTS and CDR2 is YDEGEE in the germline V gene. V lost 2 bases, J lost 1 base, and 1 base lay in between. The CDR3 is 13 residues long. For the CDR3, the DNA is TGTGCCAGCAGCTTTTCTGGGGCCAACGTCCTGACTTTC. It encodes CASSFSGANVLTF.

This clone was seen once. The V and J genes are TRBV28 and TRBJ1-4; no definite D call. With 5 bases removed from V and 5 bases from J, the gap between germline ends came to 6 bases. Looked up from germline, CDR1 is MDHEN and CDR2 is SYDVKM. CDR3 length: 12 residues. CDR3 in amino acids: CASSVINEKLFF. The CDR3 DNA sequence: TGTGCCAGCAGTGTCATCAATGAAAAACTGTTTTTT. The full variable domain, completed using reference TRBV28 and TRBJ1-4, is DVKVTQSSRYLVKRTGEKVFLECVQDMDHENMFWYRQDPGLGLRLIYFSYDVKMKEKGDIPEGYSVSREKKERFSLILESASTNQTSMYLCASSVINEKLFFGSGTQLSVL.

V is TRBV25-1 and J is TRBJ2-2; D not resolved. This CDR3 contains 13 residues. CDR1 is MGHDK and CDR2 is SYGVNS in the germline V gene. Trimming removed 5 bases from V and 0 bases from J, with 4 bases in between. The DNA of the CDR3 is TGTGCCAGCAGTCGGTCGAACACCGGGGAGCTGTTTTTT. Its translation: CASSRSNTGELFF.

The CDR3 bases are TGTGCCAGCTCGGAAACAGGGGTAACTCAGCCCCAGCATTTT. Encoded protein: CASSETGVTQPQHF. The chain recombines TRBV18 with TRBJ1-5; TRBD1 matches at 7 bases. This CDR3 has 14 amino acids. Germline V lookup: CDR1 KGHSH, CDR2 LQKENI. V lost 6 bases and J lost 6; bases outside the gene matches: 8.

This chain joins TRBV5-1 and TRBJ1-4; 7 bases are a match to TRBD1. The CDR3 extends over 16 amino acids. Trimming took 4 bases from V and 1 from J; bases not matched to a gene: 7. Germline lookup yields CDR1 SGHRS and CDR2 YFSETQ. The CDR3 here is CASSAGTELTNEKLFF. The CDR3 nucleotides are TGCGCCAGCAGCGCCGGGACAGAACTAACTAATGAAAAACTGTTTTTT.

The V call is TRBV5-1, the J call TRBJ2-4, with a possible D match to TRBD2 (6 bases). Germline CDR1 reads SGHRS; CDR2 reads YFSETQ. V dropped 5 bases and J dropped 6 bases, with 18 bases sitting between them. The CDR3 extends over 15 amino acids. DNA of the CDR3: TGCGCCAGCAGGGCCGAGGTCGGGGGTGGAAACATTCAGTACTTC. Amino acids: CASRAEVGGGNIQYF.

CDR3 DNA: TGTGCCAGCAGGGACCTAGGGTTCAAACAGTACTTC. This gives the protein CASRDLGFKQYF. The chain is built from TRBV2 and TRBJ2-7; D is uncertain. The length of the CDR3 is 12 residues. The V gene lost 6 bases and the J gene lost 10 bases, with 16 bases spanning the gap. Germline assignment: CDR1 SNHLY and CDR2 FYNNEI. Together with reference TRBV2 and TRBJ2-7, the CDR3 gives the full variable domain: EPEVTQTPSHQVTQMGQEVILRCVPISNHLYFYWYRQILGQKVEFLVSFYNNEISEKSEIFDDQFSVERPDGSNFTLKIRSTKLEDSAMYFCASRDLGFKQYFGPGTRLTVT.

This clone occurred a few times. V is TRBV18 and J is TRBJ1-2; D remains ambiguous. CDR1 and CDR2 from the germline V gene are KGHSH and LQKENI. Trimming removed 2 bases from V and 0 bases from J, with 10 bases in between. CDR3 length: 15 amino acids. CDR3 amino acids: CASSPYGSANYGYTF. CDR3 sequence (DNA): TGTGCCAGCTCACCATACGGCTCGGCTAACTATGGCTACACCTTC.

The genes are TRBV29-1 and TRBJ2-5; no reliable D call. The CDR3 totals 10 residues. V was trimmed by 7 bases and J by 5 bases, leaving 8 bases between them. Germline V CDR1 and CDR2: SQVTM, ANQGSEA. The DNA for the CDR3 is TGCAGCGCAAGTACGGAGACCCAGTACTTC. It translates to CSASTETQYF. The full variable domain, completed using reference TRBV29-1 and TRBJ2-5, is SAVISQKPSRDICQRGTSLTIQCQVDSQVTMMFWYRQQPGQSLTLIATANQGSEATYESGFVIDKFPISRPNLTFSTLTVSNMSPEDSSIYLCSASTETQYFGPGTRLLVL.

The rearrangement uses TRBV5-1 and TRBJ2-5, with TRBD1 identical over 9 bases. Germline CDR1 reads SGHRS; CDR2 reads YFSETQ. Germline trimming cut 4 bases from V and 2 bases from J; bases unmatched to any gene: 6. This CDR3 comprises 15 residues. The CDR3 nucleotides read TGCGCCAGCAGCCAGATTGGACAGGGGCAAGAGACCCAGTACTTC. Its protein product is CASSQIGQGQETQYF.

The sample holds a few counts of this clone. The chain recombines TRBV28 with TRBJ1-1; no clear D. Germline V lookup: CDR1 MDHEN, CDR2 SYDVKM. The germline V and J ends were trimmed by 7 bases and 1 base, with 16 bases remaining between them. The CDR3 length is 15 residues. The DNA for the CDR3 is TGTGCCAGCAAGGCCCCCGAACGGAGGAACACTGAAGCTTTCTTT. Translating gives CASKAPERRNTEAFF.

The V and J genes are TRBV6-5 and TRBJ2-2; D perhaps matches TRBD1 (5 bases). Germline CDR1 reads MNHEY; CDR2 reads SVGAGI. The CDR3 contains 13 residues. Trimming cost V 6 bases and J 5 bases, with 10 bases left between them. The CDR3 coding sequence is TGTGCCAGCAGACCTCGACAGACCGGGGAGCTGTTTTTT. This encodes CASRPRQTGELFF.

J is TRBJ1-2 and V is TRBV19, with TRBD1 matching 10 bases. The germline CDR1 and CDR2 sequences are LNHDA and SQIVND (reference sequence). V was pared by 6 bases and J by 6 bases, with 7 bases of the junction left unmatched. The CDR3 contains 14 residues. The CDR3 loop is CASSPGQGHNGYTF. CDR3 DNA: TGTGCCAGTAGCCCGGGACAGGGGCACAATGGCTACACCTTC.

The chain combines TRBV10-1 with TRBJ2-7; 7 nucleotides align to TRBD2. The length of the CDR3 is 16 residues. V shed 7 bases, J shed 3 bases, and the junction held 15 bases outside the gene matches. Germline V gene lookup returns CDR1 WNHNN and CDR2 SYGVQD (reference sequence). The DNA of the CDR3 is TGCGCCAGCATAAGAGTATCCAGCGGGACCGACTACGAGCAGTACTTC. Translated: CASIRVSSGTDYEQYF.

The V call is TRBV2, the J call TRBJ2-7, with D uncertain. Germline V gives CDR1 SNHLY, CDR2 FYNNEI. V was cut by 7 bases and J by 2 bases, with 15 bases left in between. CDR3 size: 14 residues. For the CDR3, the DNA is TGTGCCAGCATTGTTATGGCAGAAGCCTACGAGCAGTACTTC. It is translated as CASIVMAEAYEQYF.

The CDR3 spells CASSQDEGIMNTEAFF. The CDR3 DNA reads TGCGCCAGCAGCCAAGATGAGGGAATAATGAACACTGAAGCTTTCTTT. The gene calls are TRBV4-3 and TRBJ1-1; D not certain. Germline V CDR1 and CDR2: LGHNA, YSLEER. This CDR3 contains 16 residues. V dropped 0 bases and J dropped 0 bases, with 11 bases sitting between them.

The J gene is TRBJ1-1, the V gene TRBV7-9; tentatively, D is TRBD1 (5 bases). CDR1 and CDR2 (germline): SEHNR, FQNEAQ (reference sequence). V was pared by 0 bases and J by 8 bases, with 13 bases between. The CDR3 is 14 residues long. DNA for the CDR3: TGTGCCAGCAGCTTAGCGCCTTCGGGGCTCGAAGCTTTCTTT. Its translation is CASSLAPSGLEAFF.

A note on this clone: Other DNA sequences within the sample encode an identical CDR3. The rearrangement joins TRBV18 to TRBJ2-5; D might be TRBD1 (6 bases). Deletions cut 3 bases from V and 1 base from J, with 9 bases between. The CDR3 covers 14 residues. Germline V lookup: CDR1 KGHSH, CDR2 LQKENI. In DNA form, the CDR3 reads TGTGCCAGCTCACCGCGACAGGTCCAAGAGACCCAGTACTTC. Translating gives CASSPRQVQETQYF.

V usage is TRBV5-1 and J usage is TRBJ2-3; D perhaps matches TRBD1 (6 bases). V lost 5 bases and J lost 0, with 16 bases in between. Germline V lookup: CDR1 SGHRS, CDR2 YFSETQ. This CDR3 has 16 amino acids. CDR3 sequence (DNA): TGCGCCAGCAGGGAAAATGGGGGCGCGAGCACAGATACGCAGTATTTT. Encoded protein: CASRENGGASTDTQYF.